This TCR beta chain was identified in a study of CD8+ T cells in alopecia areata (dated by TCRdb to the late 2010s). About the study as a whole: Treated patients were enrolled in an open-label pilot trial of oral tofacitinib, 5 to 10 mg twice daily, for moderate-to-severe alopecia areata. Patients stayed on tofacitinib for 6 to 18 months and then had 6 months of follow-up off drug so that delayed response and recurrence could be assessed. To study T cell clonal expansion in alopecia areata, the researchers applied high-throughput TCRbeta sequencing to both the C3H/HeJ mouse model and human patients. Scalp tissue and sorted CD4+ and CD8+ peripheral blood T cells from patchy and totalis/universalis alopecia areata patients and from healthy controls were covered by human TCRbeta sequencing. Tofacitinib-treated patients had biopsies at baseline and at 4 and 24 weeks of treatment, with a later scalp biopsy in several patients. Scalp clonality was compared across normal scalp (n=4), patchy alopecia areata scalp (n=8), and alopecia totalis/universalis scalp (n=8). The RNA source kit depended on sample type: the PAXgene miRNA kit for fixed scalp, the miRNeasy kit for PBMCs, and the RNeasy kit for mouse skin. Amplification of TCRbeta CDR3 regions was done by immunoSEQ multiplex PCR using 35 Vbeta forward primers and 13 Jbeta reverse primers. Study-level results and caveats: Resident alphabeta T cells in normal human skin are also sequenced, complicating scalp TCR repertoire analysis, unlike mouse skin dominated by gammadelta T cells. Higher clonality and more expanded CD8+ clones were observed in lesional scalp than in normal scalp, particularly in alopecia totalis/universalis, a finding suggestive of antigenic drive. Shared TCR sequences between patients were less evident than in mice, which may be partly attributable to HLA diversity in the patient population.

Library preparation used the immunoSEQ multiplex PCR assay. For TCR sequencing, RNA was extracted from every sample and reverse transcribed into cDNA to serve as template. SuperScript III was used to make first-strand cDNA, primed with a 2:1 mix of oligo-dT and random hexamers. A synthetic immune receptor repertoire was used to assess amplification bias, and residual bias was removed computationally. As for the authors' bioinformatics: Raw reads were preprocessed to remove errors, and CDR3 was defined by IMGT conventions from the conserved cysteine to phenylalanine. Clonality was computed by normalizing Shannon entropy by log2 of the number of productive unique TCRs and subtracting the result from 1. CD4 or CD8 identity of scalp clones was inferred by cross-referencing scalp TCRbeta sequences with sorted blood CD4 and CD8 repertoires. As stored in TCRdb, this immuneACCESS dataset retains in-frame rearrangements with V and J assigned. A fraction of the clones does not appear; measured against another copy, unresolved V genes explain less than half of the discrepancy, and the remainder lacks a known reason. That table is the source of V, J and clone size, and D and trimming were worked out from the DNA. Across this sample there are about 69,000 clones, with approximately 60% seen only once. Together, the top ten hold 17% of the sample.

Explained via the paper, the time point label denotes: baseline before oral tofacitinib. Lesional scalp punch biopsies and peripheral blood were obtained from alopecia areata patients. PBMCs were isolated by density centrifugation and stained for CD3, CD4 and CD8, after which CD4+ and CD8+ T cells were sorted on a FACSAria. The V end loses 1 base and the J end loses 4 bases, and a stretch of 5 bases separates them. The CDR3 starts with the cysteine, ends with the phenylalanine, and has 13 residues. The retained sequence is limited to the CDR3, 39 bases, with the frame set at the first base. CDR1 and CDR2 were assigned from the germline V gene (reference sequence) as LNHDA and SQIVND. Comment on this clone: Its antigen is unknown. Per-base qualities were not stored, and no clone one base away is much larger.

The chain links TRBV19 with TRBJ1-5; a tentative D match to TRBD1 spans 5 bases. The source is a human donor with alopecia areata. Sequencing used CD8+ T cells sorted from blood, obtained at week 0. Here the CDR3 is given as CASSIGGNQPQHF. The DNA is TGTGCCAGTAGTATAGGGGGGAATCAGCCCCAGCATTTT.